The present TCR beta chain was sequenced within a study of CXCR3-negative and CXCR3-positive naive CD8 T cells. Background on the study: The TRB read total, some 130 million, broke down to about 1.5 +/- 0.3 million reads per library. Study results and caveats: CXCR3-positive naive cells had more hydrophobic TRB CDR3s than CXCR3-negative naive cells. For memory CD8+ cells diversity was much lower, but both naive subsets had comparably high diversity. Naive CXCR3-negative and CXCR3-positive cells had similar TRBV-TRBJ usage; memory differed. It was found that naive subsets had comparable surface CD5, and TCR strength was inferred from TRB CDR3 properties.

The authors prepared UMI-labeled TRB cDNA libraries by 5' RACE. TCRdb reprocessed the 5' RACE reads and keeps a single row for each CDR3 protein, giving no DNA. Here the sample table reports over 95,000 distinct CDR3 sequences. The CDR3 is 15 residues long. CDR1 MDHEN and CDR2 SYDVKM come from the germline V gene. Comment on this clonotype: What it recognizes is unknown.

The clonotype originates from a human donor in good health. Some clones in this sample may be carry-over from other donors' samples. The chain links TRBV28 to TRBJ2-2; TCRdb lists TRBD1, though no DNA is available to test this call. Sequencing input: naive CXCR3+ CD8+ T cells from blood. The subset: CD45RO-CCR7+CD27+CD95- naive CD8+ T cells expressing CXCR3 (TNR3+). CDR3 in amino acids: CASRLGRGNTGELFF. Full variable domain (remainder filled in from reference TRBV28 and TRBJ2-2): DVKVTQSSRYLVKRTGEKVFLECVQDMDHENMFWYRQDPGLGLRLIYFSYDVKMKEKGDIPEGYSVSREKKERFSLILESASTNQTSMYLCASRLGRGNTGELFFGEGSRLTVL.